This T cell receptor (beta chain) was recovered during a study of cytomegalovirus exposure and HLA in healthy donors. Findings and caveats of the study: A later analysis showed TCR association rates differing by HLA locus, peaking at DRB1 and lowest at HLA-C. HLA alleles showed associations with about 15,000 TCR beta sequences in a later analysis, at a 0.05 false discovery rate. In a later analysis, V- and J-gene trimming of beta chains associated with a DCLRE1C missense variant, replicated independently. Investigators reported more than 150 TCR beta chains as tied to cytomegalovirus.

The CDR3 is 13 amino acids. V was pared by 5 bases and J by 5 bases, with 3 bases of the junction left unmatched. CDR1 is SGHTA, CDR2 FQGTGA, per germline. With 60 Vbeta and 13 Jbeta primers, the PCR was carried out. Assay used: immunoSEQ multiplex PCR; TCRdb lists only in-frame clones, some missing. The table includes under 200,000 clones, about 72% detected once. This clone was detected only once. Its target is unknown. Sequenced material: PBMCs. This sequence joins TRBV7-3 and TRBJ2-3; 8 positions agree with TRBD2. The TCR comes from a girl between 10 and 17 years old in good health and CMV-seronegative. The CDR3 sequence is CASSTRGGDTQYF. CDR3 sequence (DNA): TGTGCCAGCAGCACCCGGGGGGGAGATACGCAGTATTTT.